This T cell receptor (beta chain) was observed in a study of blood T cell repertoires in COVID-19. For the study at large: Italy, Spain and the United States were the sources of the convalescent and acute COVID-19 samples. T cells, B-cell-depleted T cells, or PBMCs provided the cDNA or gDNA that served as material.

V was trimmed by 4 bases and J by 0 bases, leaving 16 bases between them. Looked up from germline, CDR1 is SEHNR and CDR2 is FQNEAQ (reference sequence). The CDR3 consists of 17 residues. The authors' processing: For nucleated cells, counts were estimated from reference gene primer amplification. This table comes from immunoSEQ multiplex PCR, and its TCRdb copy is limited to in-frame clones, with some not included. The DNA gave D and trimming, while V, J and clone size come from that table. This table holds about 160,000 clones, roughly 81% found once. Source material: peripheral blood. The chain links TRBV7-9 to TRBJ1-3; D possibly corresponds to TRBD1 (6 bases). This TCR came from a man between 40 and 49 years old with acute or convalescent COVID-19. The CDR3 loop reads CASSSTNRETSGNTIYF. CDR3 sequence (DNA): TGTGCCAGCAGCTCCACCAACAGGGAGACCTCTGGAAACACCATATATTTT.